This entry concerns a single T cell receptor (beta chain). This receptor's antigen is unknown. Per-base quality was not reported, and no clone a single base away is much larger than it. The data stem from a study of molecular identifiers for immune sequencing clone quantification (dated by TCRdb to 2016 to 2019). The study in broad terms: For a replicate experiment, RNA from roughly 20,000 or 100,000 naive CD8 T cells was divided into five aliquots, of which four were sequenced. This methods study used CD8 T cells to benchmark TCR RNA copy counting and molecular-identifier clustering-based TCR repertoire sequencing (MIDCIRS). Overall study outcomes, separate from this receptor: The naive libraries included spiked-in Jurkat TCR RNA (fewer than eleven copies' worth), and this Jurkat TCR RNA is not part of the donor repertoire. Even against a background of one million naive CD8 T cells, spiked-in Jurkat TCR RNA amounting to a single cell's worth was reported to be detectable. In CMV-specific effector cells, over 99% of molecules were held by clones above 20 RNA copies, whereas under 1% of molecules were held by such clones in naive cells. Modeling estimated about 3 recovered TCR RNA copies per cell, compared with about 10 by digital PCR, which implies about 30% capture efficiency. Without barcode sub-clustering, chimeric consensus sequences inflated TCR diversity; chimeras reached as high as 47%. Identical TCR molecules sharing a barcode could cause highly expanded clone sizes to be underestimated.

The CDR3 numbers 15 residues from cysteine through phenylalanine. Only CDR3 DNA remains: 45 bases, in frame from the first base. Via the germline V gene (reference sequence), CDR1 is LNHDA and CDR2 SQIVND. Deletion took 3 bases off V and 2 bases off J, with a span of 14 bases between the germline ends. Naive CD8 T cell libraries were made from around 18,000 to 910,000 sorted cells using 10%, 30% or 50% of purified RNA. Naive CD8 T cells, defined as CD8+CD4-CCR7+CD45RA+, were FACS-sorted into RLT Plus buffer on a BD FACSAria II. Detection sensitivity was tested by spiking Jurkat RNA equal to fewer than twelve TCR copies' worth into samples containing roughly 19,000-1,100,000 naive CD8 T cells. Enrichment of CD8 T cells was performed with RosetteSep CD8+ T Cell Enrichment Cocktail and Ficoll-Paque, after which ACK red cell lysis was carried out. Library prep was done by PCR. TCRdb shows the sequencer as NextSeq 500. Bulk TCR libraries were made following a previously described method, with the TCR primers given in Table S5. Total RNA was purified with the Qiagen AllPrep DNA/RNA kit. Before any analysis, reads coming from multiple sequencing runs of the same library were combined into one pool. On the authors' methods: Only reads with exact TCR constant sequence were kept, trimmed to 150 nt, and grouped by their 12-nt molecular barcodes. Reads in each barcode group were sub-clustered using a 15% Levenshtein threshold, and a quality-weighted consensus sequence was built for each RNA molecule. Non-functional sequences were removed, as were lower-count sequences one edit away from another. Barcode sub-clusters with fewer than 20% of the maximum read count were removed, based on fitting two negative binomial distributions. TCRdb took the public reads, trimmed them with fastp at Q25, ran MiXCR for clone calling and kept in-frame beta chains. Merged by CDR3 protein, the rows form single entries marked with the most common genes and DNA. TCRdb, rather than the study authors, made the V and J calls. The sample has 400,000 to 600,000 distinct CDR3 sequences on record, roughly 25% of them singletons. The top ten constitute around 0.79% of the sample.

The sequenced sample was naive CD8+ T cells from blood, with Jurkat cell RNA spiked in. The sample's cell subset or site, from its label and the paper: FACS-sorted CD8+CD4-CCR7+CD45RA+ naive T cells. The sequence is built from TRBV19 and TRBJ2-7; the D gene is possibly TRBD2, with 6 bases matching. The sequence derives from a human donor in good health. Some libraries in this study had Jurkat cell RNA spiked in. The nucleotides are TGTGCCAGTAGTATTTCGGCGGGGAAAACCTACGAGCAGTACTTC. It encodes CASSISAGKTYEQYF.